This TCR beta chain is drawn from a study of vaccination and CD4 T cells after COVID-19. Concerning this clonotype: The antigen remains undetermined.

The CDR3 consists of 16 residues. The germline CDR1 and CDR2 sequences are KGHDR and SFDVKD. V dropped 3 bases and J dropped 0; count of bases not matched to a gene: 5. The assay that was used to sequence DNA from cultured CD4+ T cells was the Oncomine TCR Beta short-read assay. TCRdb called the PCR reads again in MiXCR, with one record for every CDR3 protein. This sample yields roughly 18,000 distinct CDR3 sequences, of which around 78% are seen a single time; about 17% belongs to the top ten. The treatment was: approximately 11-day PBMC culture with coronavirus spike peptide pools or control peptides (ViraFEST assay).

The sequencing used CD4+ T cells from blood, cultured in vitro, collected after SARS-CoV-2 vaccination. The J gene is TRBJ2-5, the V gene TRBV24-1, with TRBD1 identical over 8 bases. The receptor comes from a human donor who received a COVID-19 vaccine. CDR3 loop: CATSDPWTGNQETQYF. The CDR3 DNA follows: TGTGCCACCAGTGATCCCTGGACAGGGAACCAAGAGACCCAGTACTTC.